Listed below are T cell receptor beta chains from one sample, sequenced in a study of cytomegalovirus exposure and HLA in healthy donors. Repertoires were generated with immunoSEQ multiplex PCR, while TCRdb's copy carries only in-frame clones and drops some. The profile shows some 130,000 clones, over 70% of them singletons. Sequencing used PBMCs. These receptor sequences come from a woman aged 18-35 years in good health and CMV-seronegative. CDR3s include the opening cysteine and the closing phenylalanine or tryptophan. The D gene is left open where the match is weak. Part of the rows lack a size; the others show once, few, many or a class for expanded clones.

D: NA
V: TRBV5-1
size: once
J: TRBJ1-3
DNA: TGCGCCAGCAGCCTCCGGGGAGCCCTGGGCACCATATATTTT
CDR3: CASSLRGALGTIYF

D: NA
V: TRBV10-2
size: NA
J: TRBJ2-1
DNA: TGCGCCAGCAGTCCCCTAGCAGAAAGCAATGAGCAGTTCTTC
CDR3: CASSPLAESNEQFF

D: TRBD2
V: TRBV30
size: NA
J: TRBJ2-7
DNA: TGTGCCTGGAGTCGCGGGAGGGACAACGAGCAGTACTTC
CDR3: CAWSRGRDNEQYF

D: TRBD1
V: TRBV9
size: NA
J: TRBJ2-7
DNA: TGTGCCAGCAGCGTAGGAGGGACAGGGCAGAGCTACGAGCAGTACTTC
CDR3: CASSVGGTGQSYEQYF

D: TRBD1
V: TRBV28
size: NA
J: TRBJ1-2
DNA: TGTGCCGTAGAGGGACAGCACTATGGCTACACCTTC
CDR3: CAVEGQHYGYTF

D: NA
V: TRBV10-2
size: few
J: TRBJ1-1
DNA: TGCGCCAGCAGTGACTACAGAGACGCTGAAGCTTTCTTT
CDR3: CASSDYRDAEAFF

D: NA
V: TRBV7-4
size: NA
J: TRBJ1-2
DNA: TGTGCCAGCAGCTATAACAGGGTTGGCTACACCTTC
CDR3: CASSYNRVGYTF

D: NA
V: TRBV11-2
size: NA
J: TRBJ2-5
DNA: TGTGCCAGCAGCTTAGATCGGACGGGGGAGACCCAGTACTTC
CDR3: CASSLDRTGETQYF

D: TRBD2
V: TRBV7-7
size: few
J: TRBJ2-3
DNA: TGTGCCAGCAGCCCGATAAGCGGGACCACAGATACGCAGTATTTT
CDR3: CASSPISGTTDTQYF

D: NA
V: TRBV9
size: few
J: TRBJ2-7
DNA: TGTGCCAGCGCGAGAGGGCGGACGATCGTCCACGAGCAGTACTTC
CDR3: CASARGRTIVHEQYF

D: NA
V: TRBV7-2
size: NA
J: TRBJ1-2
DNA: TGTGCCAGCAGCTCGGACAGCCTTAACTATGGCTACACCTTC
CDR3: CASSSDSLNYGYTF

D: NA
V: TRBV4-2
size: NA
J: TRBJ2-7
DNA: TGTGCCAGCAGCCCTTCGGACAAAGCCTACGAGCAGTACTTC
CDR3: CASSPSDKAYEQYF

D: TRBD2
V: TRBV30
size: NA
J: TRBJ2-6
DNA: TGTGCCTGGAGTGGGCTAGCGGATCAGAGAAGCTCTGGGGCCAACGTCCTGACTTTC
CDR3: CAWSGLADQRSSGANVLTF

D: NA
V: TRBV15
size: NA
J: TRBJ1-1
DNA: TGTGCCACCAGCAGATATGGACAGACTGAAGCTTTCTTT
CDR3: CATSRYGQTEAFF

D: TRBD2
V: TRBV7-9
size: once
J: TRBJ2-5
DNA: TGTGCCAGCAGCTCTAGCGGGAGGGCCGGAGAGACCCAGTACTTC
CDR3: CASSSSGRAGETQYF

D: TRBD2
V: TRBV23-1
size: NA
J: TRBJ2-1
DNA: TGCGCCAGCAGTAAGACTAGCGGGAACAATGAGCAGTTCTTC
CDR3: CASSKTSGNNEQFF

D: TRBD1
V: TRBV19
size: NA
J: TRBJ1-2
DNA: TGTGCCAGTAGTTCACCGGGACAGGGCTATGGCTACACCTTC
CDR3: CASSSPGQGYGYTF

D: NA
V: TRBV27
size: NA
J: TRBJ2-7
DNA: TGTGCCAGCAGTTTGGAGGACCGCGTTATCGAGCAGTACTTC
CDR3: CASSLEDRVIEQYF

D: NA
V: TRBV10-3
size: NA
J: TRBJ1-5
DNA: TGTGCCATCAGTGCTACGCCCGATCAGCCCCAGCATTTT
CDR3: CAISATPDQPQHF

D: NA
V: TRBV11-2
size: once
J: TRBJ1-1
DNA: TGTGCCAGCAGCCTAACCGGGACACAGGAGGCTGAAGCTTTCTTT
CDR3: CASSLTGTQEAEAFF

D: TRBD1
V: TRBV5-1
size: once
J: TRBJ1-2
DNA: TGCGCCAGCAGCTTGGTATTCGAGGGGGCTAAGCCTAACTATGGCTACACCTTC
CDR3: CASSLVFEGAKPNYGYTF

D: NA
V: TRBV9
size: NA
J: TRBJ1-2
DNA: TGTGCCAGCCGAAAACAGGGTCCAGGCTATGGCTACACCTTC
CDR3: CASRKQGPGYGYTF

D: NA
V: TRBV29-1
size: NA
J: TRBJ2-5
DNA: TGCAGCGCGGGGAACGGGCGTTGGCAAGAGACCCAGTACTTC
CDR3: CSAGNGRWQETQYF

D: TRBD1
V: TRBV30
size: once
J: TRBJ1-4
DNA: TGTGCCAGACAGGGCGGGAATGAAAAACTGTTTTTT
CDR3: CARQGGNEKLFF

D: TRBD1
V: TRBV4-2
size: few
J: TRBJ1-4
DNA: TGTGCCAGCAGCCCACGACAGGGTGTTAATGAAAAACTGTTTTTT
CDR3: CASSPRQGVNEKLFF

D: TRBD1
V: TRBV6-5
size: NA
J: TRBJ1-1
DNA: TGTGCCAGCAGGCGACAGGGAAACAATGAAGCTTTCTTT
CDR3: CASRRQGNNEAFF

D: TRBD1
V: TRBV5-1
size: few
J: TRBJ1-2
DNA: TGCGCCAGCAGCCCATGGACAGGGAAGGGCTATGGCTACACCTTC
CDR3: CASSPWTGKGYGYTF

D: NA
V: TRBV4-1
size: NA
J: TRBJ1-3
DNA: TGCGCCAGCAGCCAAGGACAGGATGGAAACACCATATATTTT
CDR3: CASSQGQDGNTIYF

D: TRBD1
V: TRBV6-5
size: NA
J: TRBJ2-7
DNA: TGTGCCGGAAGATTACAGGGGTGGTACGAGCAGTACTTC
CDR3: CAGRLQGWYEQYF

D: TRBD1
V: TRBV6-1
size: NA
J: TRBJ1-2
DNA: TGTGCCGCTGGGACAGCTAACTATGGCTACACCTTC
CDR3: CAAGTANYGYTF

D: TRBD2
V: TRBV12-5
size: NA
J: TRBJ2-1
DNA: TGTGCTAGTGGTGGGACTAGCGGGACATATTTTAATGAGCAGTTCTTC
CDR3: CASGGTSGTYFNEQFF

D: TRBD1
V: TRBV12-5
size: NA
J: TRBJ2-7
DNA: TGTGCTAGTGGTTTGTCCCTGGACAGGGATCACTACGAGCAGTACTTC
CDR3: CASGLSLDRDHYEQYF

D: TRBD1
V: TRBV4-2
size: NA
J: TRBJ1-1
DNA: TGTGCCAGCAGCCGACAGGGGGATCCGGGACAGGGGGACACTGAAGCTTTCTTT
CDR3: CASSRQGDPGQGDTEAFF

D: TRBD2
V: TRBV5-1
size: NA
J: TRBJ2-7
DNA: TGCGCCAGCAGCCCTCCGGGGACTAGCGTCGAGCAGTACTTC
CDR3: CASSPPGTSVEQYF

D: NA
V: TRBV9
size: few
J: TRBJ1-1
DNA: TGTGCCAGCGGGCAGGGAAAGAACACTGAAGCTTTCTTT
CDR3: CASGQGKNTEAFF

D: TRBD2
V: TRBV4-2
size: NA
J: TRBJ2-1
DNA: TGTGCCAGCAGCCAAGAACTAGCGGGCCCCTACAATGAGCAGTTCTTC
CDR3: CASSQELAGPYNEQFF